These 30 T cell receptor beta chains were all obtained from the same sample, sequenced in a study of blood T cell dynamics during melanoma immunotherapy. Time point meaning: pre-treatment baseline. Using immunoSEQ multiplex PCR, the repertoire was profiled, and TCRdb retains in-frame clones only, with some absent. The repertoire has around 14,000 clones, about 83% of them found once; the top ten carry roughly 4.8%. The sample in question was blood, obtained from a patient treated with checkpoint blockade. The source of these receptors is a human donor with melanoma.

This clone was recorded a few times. CDR3 protein: CASSSDRVVYGYTF. DNA for the CDR3: TGCGCCAGCAGCTCTGACAGGGTCGTATATGGCTACACCTTC. The genes are TRBV5-1 and TRBJ1-2, with 7 bases fitting TRBD1. The germline gives CDR1 SGHRS, CDR2 YFSETQ. Trimming cost V 3 bases and J 5 bases; bases outside gene matches: 7. This CDR3 has 14 amino acids.

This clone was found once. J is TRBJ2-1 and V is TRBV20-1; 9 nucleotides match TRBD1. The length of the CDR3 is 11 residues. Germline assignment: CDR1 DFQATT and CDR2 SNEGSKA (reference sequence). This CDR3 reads CGQGRYNEQFF. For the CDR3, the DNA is TGCGGACAGGGGAGATACAATGAGCAGTTCTTC.

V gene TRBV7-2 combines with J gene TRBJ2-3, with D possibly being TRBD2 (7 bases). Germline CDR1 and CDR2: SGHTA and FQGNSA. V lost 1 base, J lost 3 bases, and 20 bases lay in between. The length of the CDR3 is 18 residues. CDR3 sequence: CASSLDVGGGIVTDTQYF. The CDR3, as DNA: TGTGCCAGCAGCTTAGACGTTGGGGGGGGCATTGTGACAGATACGCAGTATTTT.

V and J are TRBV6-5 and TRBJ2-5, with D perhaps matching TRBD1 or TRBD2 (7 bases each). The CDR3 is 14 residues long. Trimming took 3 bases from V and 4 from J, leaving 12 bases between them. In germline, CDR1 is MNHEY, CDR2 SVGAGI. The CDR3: CASSYGRGGETQYF. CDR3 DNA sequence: TGTGCCAGCAGTTATGGCAGGGGGGGAGAGACCCAGTACTTC.

The CDR3 DNA reads as TGTGCCACGAGACAGGGGTTGAACGAGCAGTACTTC. The encoded protein is CATRQGLNEQYF. The V call is TRBV19, the J call TRBJ2-7; 8 nucleotides match TRBD1. Trimming at V came to 10 bases and at J to 5 bases, leaving 7 bases not matched to a gene. Germline V lookup: CDR1 LNHDA, CDR2 SQIVND (reference sequence). The CDR3 contains 12 residues.

Here the CDR3 DNA reads TGCGCCAGCAGCTCTCGACCGAGAGATACGCAGTATTTT. Protein: CASSSRPRDTQYF. The J gene is TRBJ2-3, the V gene TRBV5-1; D remains ambiguous. The CDR3 extends over 13 amino acids. From germline, CDR1 is SGHRS and CDR2 YFSETQ. V dropped 3 bases and J dropped 5 bases, with 10 bases sitting between them.

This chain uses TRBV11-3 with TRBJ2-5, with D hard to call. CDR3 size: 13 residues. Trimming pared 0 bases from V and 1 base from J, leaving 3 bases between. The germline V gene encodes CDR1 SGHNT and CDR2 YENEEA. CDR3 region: CASSLESQETQYF. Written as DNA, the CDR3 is TGTGCCAGCAGCTTAGAATCCCAAGAGACCCAGTACTTC.

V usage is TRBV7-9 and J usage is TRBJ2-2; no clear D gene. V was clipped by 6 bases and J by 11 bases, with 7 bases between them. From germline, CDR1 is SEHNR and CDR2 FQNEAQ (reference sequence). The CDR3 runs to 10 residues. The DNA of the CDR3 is TGTGCCAGCAGTCTGGGTGAGCTGTTTTTT. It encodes CASSLGELFF.

The CDR3 sequence: CASAFSRETQYF. The CDR3 DNA is TGTGCCAGCGCCTTTTCCCGAGAGACCCAGTACTTC. J is TRBJ2-5 and V is TRBV5-6; D unclear. This CDR3 has 12 residues. V dropped 7 bases and J dropped 4 bases, with 11 bases sitting between them. From germline, CDR1 is SGHDT and CDR2 YYEEEE.

This chain's CDR3 is CASKLFNGYTF. CDR3 coding DNA: TGTGCCAGTAAGCTATTCAATGGCTACACCTTC. J is TRBJ1-2 and V is TRBV19, with no clear D. Germline CDR1 and CDR2: LNHDA and SQIVND (reference sequence). The V and J ends lost 7 bases and 6 bases respectively, with 9 bases between them. CDR3 length: 11 residues.

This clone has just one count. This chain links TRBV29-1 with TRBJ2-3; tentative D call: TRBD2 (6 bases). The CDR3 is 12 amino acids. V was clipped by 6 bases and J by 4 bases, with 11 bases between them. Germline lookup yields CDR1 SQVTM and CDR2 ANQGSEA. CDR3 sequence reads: CSVLAQSDTQYF. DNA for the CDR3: TGCAGCGTACTAGCCCAGTCAGATACGCAGTATTTT.

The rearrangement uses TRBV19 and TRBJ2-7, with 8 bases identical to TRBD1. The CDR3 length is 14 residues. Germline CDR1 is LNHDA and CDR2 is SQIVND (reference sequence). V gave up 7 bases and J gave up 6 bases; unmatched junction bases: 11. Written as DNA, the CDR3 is TGTGCCAGTACCTCTTTCTTACAGGGGGGCGAGCAGTACTTC. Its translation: CASTSFLQGGEQYF. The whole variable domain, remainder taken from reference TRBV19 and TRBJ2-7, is DGGITQSPKYLFRKEGQNVTLSCEQNLNHDAMYWYRQDPGQGLRLIYYSQIVNDFQKGDIAEGYSVSREKKESFPLTVTSAQKNPTAFYLCASTSFLQGGEQYFGPGTRLTVT.

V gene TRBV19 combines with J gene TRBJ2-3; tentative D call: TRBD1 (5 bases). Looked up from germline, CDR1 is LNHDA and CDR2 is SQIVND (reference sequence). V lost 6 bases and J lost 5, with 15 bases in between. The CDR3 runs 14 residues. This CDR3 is CASRKGRVGDTQYF. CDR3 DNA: TGTGCCAGTAGAAAGGGGCGCGTGGGAGATACGCAGTATTTT. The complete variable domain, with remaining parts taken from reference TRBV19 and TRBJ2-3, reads DGGITQSPKYLFRKEGQNVTLSCEQNLNHDAMYWYRQDPGQGLRLIYYSQIVNDFQKGDIAEGYSVSREKKESFPLTVTSAQKNPTAFYLCASRKGRVGDTQYFGPGTRLTVL.

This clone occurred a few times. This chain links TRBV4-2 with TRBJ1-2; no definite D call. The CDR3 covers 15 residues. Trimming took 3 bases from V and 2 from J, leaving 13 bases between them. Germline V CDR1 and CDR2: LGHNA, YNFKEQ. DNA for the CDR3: TGTGCCAGCAGCCAGCAGAGGACGGGGAACTATGGCTACACCTTC. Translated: CASSQQRTGNYGYTF.

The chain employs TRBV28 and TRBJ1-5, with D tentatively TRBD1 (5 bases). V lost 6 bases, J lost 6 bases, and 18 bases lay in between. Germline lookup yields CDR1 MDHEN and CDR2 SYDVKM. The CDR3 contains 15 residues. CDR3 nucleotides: TGTGCCAGCAGCCAATCCGGGACCCAGGGTCAGCCCCAGCATTTT. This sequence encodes CASSQSGTQGQPQHF.

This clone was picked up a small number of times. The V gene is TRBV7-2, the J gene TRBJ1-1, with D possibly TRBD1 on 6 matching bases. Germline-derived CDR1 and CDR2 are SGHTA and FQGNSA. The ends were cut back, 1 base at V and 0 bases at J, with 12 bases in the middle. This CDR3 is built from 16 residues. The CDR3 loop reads CASSLVGGLVNTEAFF. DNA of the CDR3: TGTGCCAGCAGCTTAGTCGGGGGGCTGGTGAACACTGAAGCTTTCTTT.

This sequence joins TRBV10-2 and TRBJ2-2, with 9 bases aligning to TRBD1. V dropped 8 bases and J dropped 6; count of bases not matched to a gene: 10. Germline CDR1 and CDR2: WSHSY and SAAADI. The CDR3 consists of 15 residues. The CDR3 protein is CASLARTGVPGELFF. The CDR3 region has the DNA TGCGCCAGCCTCGCCAGGACAGGGGTTCCCGGGGAGCTGTTTTTT.

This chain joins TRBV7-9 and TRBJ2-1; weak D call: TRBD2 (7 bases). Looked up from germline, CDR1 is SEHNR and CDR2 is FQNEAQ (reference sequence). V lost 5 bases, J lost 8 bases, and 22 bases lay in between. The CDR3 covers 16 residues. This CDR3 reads CASSLTAGARLHEQFF. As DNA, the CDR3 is TGTGCCAGCAGCCTCACCGCGGGGGCCCGTCTCCATGAGCAGTTCTTC.

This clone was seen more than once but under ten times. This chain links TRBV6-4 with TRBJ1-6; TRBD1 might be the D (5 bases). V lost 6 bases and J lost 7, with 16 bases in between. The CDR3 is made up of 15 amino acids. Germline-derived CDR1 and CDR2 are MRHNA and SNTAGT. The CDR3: CASRRDRSWNSPLHF. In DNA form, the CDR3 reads TGTGCCAGCAGGAGAGACAGATCGTGGAATTCACCCCTCCACTTT.

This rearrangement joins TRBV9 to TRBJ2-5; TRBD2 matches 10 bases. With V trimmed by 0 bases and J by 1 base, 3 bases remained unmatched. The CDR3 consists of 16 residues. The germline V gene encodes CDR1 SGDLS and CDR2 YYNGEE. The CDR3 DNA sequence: TGTGCCAGCAGCGTAGGTAGCGGGGGGACCCAAGAGACCCAGTACTTC. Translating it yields CASSVGSGGTQETQYF. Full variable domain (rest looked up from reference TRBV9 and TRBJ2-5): DSGVTQTPKHLITATGQRVTLRCSPRSGDLSVYWYQQSLDQGLQFLIQYYNGEERAKGNILERFSAQQFPDLHSELNLSSLELGDSALYFCASSVGSGGTQETQYFGPGTRLLVL.

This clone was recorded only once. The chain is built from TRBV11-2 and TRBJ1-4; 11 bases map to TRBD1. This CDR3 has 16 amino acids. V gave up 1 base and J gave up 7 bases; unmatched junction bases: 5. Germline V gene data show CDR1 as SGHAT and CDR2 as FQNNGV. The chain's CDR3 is CASSLATGTGGEKLFF. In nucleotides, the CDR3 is TGTGCCAGCAGCTTAGCTACCGGGACAGGGGGTGAAAAACTGTTTTTT. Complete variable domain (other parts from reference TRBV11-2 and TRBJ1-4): EAGVAQSPRYKIIEKRQSVAFWCNPISGHATLYWYQQILGQGPKLLIQFQNNGVVDDSQLPKDRFSAERLKGVDSTLKIQPAKLEDSAVYLCASSLATGTGGEKLFFGSGTQLSVL.

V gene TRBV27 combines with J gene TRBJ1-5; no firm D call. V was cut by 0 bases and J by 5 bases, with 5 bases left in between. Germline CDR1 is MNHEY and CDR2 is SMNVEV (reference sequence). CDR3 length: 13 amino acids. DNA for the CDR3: TGTGCCAGCAGTTTATCGACTTATCAGCCCCAGCATTTT. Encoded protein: CASSLSTYQPQHF.

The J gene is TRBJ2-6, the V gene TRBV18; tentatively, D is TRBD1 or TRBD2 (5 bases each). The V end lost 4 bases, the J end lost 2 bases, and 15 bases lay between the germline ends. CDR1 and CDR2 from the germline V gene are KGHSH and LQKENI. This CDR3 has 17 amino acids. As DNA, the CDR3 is TGTGCCAGCTCACGGGGTTTAGGGACCCCTGGGGCCAACGTCCTGACTTTC. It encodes CASSRGLGTPGANVLTF.

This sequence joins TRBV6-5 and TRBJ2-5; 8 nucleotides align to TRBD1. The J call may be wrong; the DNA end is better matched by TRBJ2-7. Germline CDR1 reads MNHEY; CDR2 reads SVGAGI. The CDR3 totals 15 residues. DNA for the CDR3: TGTGCCAGCAGTTACAGGGGACAGGCGACCTCCGAGCAGTACTTC. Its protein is CASSYRGQATSEQYF.

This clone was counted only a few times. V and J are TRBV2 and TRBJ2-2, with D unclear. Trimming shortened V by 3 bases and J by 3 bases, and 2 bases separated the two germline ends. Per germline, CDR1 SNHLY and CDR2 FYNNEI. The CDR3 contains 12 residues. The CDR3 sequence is CASSDDTGELFF. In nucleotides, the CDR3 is TGTGCCAGCAGTGATGACACCGGGGAGCTGTTTTTT.

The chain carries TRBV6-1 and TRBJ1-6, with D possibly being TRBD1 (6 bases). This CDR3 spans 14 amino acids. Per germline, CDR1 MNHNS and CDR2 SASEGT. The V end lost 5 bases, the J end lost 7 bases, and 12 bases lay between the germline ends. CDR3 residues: CASSSGGRNSPLHF. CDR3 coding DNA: TGTGCCAGCAGTTCCGGGGGGCGAAATTCACCCCTCCACTTT.

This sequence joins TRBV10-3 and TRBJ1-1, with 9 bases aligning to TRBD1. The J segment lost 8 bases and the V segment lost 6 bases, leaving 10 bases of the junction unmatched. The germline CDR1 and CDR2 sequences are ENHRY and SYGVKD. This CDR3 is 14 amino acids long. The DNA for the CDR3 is TGTGCCATCAGCTTTGGACAGGGGCGGGTCGAAGCTTTCTTT. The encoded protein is CAISFGQGRVEAFF.

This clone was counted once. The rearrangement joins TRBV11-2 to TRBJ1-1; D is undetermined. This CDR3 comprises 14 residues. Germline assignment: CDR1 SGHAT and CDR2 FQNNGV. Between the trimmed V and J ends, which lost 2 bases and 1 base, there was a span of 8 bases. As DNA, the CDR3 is TGTGCCAGCAGCTTAAATTTGGCGAACACTGAAGCTTTCTTT. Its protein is CASSLNLANTEAFF.

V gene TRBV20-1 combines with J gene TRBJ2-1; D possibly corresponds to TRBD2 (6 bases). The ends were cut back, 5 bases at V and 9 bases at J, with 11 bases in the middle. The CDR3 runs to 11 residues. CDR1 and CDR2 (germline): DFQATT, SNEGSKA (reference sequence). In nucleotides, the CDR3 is TGCAGTGCTGGCGGGGCGTTTGAGCAGTTCTTC. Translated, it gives CSAGGAFEQFF.

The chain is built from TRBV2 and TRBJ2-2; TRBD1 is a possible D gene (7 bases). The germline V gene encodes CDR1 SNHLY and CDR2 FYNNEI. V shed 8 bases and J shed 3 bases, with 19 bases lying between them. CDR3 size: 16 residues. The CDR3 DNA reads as TGTGCCAGCTTCGAGGGGGCAGGGGGGCACACCGGGGAGCTGTTTTTT. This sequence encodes CASFEGAGGHTGELFF.